The rows below give T cell receptor beta chains drawn from one sample of a study of T cell responses to AZD1222 COVID-19 vaccine. Data came from immunoSEQ multiplex PCR; TCRdb stores just in-frame clones and leaves some out. Among approximately 130,000 clones, over 85% were seen once, and the ten largest hold around 3.1%. The specimen comprised peripheral blood, sampled on day 0 of AZD1222 vaccination. Receptors were obtained from an adult in good health. CDR3s leave out the opening cysteine and the closing phenylalanine or tryptophan. Expanded clones get a size class; other rows say once, few or many, or leave the size out.

len	abundance	v_gene	CDR3aa
14	NA	TRBV4-3	ASSQKAMSSYNEQF
15	NA	TRBV10-2	ASSPRRGGRSYNEQF
16	NA	TRBV11-2	ASSPTAGSQRANEKLF
11	few	TRBV10-3	AISEQGPYEQY
15	NA	TRBV9	ASSVAQGRPDTGELF
12	NA	TRBV6-4	ASSRDRETGELF
12	NA	TRBV28	ASSLGGSQETQY
13	NA	TRBV4-3	ASSQVGQGAYEQY
14	NA	TRBV7-2	ASSLALGGPYNEQF
13	NA	TRBV7-9	ASSFGRQADYGYT
12	NA	TRBV4-2	ASSQDREAQPQH
13	NA	TRBV28	ASSLSEGISYEQY
16	NA	TRBV4-2	ASSQATVGRGYNQPQH
13	NA	TRBV18	ASSPGTGGTYEQY
12	NA	TRBV28	ASKEDYSYNEQF
12	NA	TRBV7-9	ASSLGSSRFEAF
13	NA	TRBV15	ATSRDPYSGNEQF
15	NA	TRBV27	ASTPLSGTGGRETQY
11	NA	TRBV18	ASSPAGVDIQY
13	once	TRBV7-2	ASSLERQAYNEQF
10	NA	TRBV9	ASSDRVYGYT
13	NA	TRBV28	ASSSAGTGETEAF
10	NA	TRBV2	ASIIWGAEAF
13	NA	TRBV6-2/TRBV6-3	ASSQSGLAKNIQY
10	NA	TRBV7-8	ASSHPWTEAF
12	NA	TRBV4-1	ASSQKQGTYEQY
10	NA	TRBV5-1	ASRGGGSPLH
12	NA	TRBV28	ASSLWVSNEKLF
14	few	TRBV10-2	ASSVDPGQGYRPLH
11	NA	TRBV25-1	ASDRGPGTEAF
14	NA	TRBV14	ASSQGLTGGVYEQY
12	once	TRBV6-5	ASRPTRDRVQAF
12	NA	TRBV5-1	ASSLESGAYEQY
14	NA	TRBV28	ASSQPTSGLTDTQY
15	NA	TRBV7-6	ASSPLQGRYSGNTIY
14	NA	TRBV3-1/TRBV3-2	ASSHRLAGRNNEQF
14	NA	TRBV27	ASSLGPSGTYNEQF
12	NA	TRBV7-9	ASRKQGAQHGYT
11	NA	TRBV5-6	ASSSNSVHEQF
11	NA	TRBV19	ATHRGSLTEAF
13	NA	TRBV25-1	ASQPSEGFNQPQH
11	NA	TRBV25-1	ASSQGAFSPLH
11	NA	TRBV15	ATSRGTGYGYT
14	NA	TRBV7-2	ASSSAARGRAYGYT
15	NA	TRBV28	ASSLLSAGGTGEKLF
11	NA	TRBV18	ASSSGHDSEAF
12	NA	TRBV5-4	ASSLDIKDREAF
17	NA	TRBV10-2	ASSGTSGRAQPPYNEQF
12	NA	TRBV19	ASVDFSSGNTIY
11	NA	TRBV9	ASSSQQGYEQY
12	NA	TRBV5-6	ASTRAGTYNEQF
11	NA	TRBV5-6	ASSSVSGNTIY
12	NA	TRBV6-2/TRBV6-3	ASSSLNSNQPQH
11	NA	TRBV6-2/TRBV6-3	ASSYLTGGEAF
12	NA	TRBV3-1/TRBV3-2	ASSQEVGADEQF